The clone carrying this TCR beta chain has just a few counts. This sample was taken from a study of T and B cells in COVID-19 patients. Each TRB amplification used roughly 220-550 ng of genomic DNA from blood. BIOMED2 TRB-A/B primer pools were used in multiplex TRB PCR. MiXCR, run by TCRdb on the multiplex PCR reads, gives a single entry per CDR3 protein. Of 23,000 or so distinct CDR3 sequences in the sample, more than 30% were seen once. This clonotype was obtained from a human donor who had recovered from COVID-19. The sample comprised blood.

DNA for the CDR3: TGTGCCAGCAGCCCAGTGGCCGGGGAAGAGACCCAGTACTTC. Protein sequence: CASSPVAGEETQYF. The V and J genes are TRBV11-2 and TRBJ2-5, with D possibly matching TRBD2 (5 bases). Per germline, CDR1 SGHAT and CDR2 FQNNGV. V lost 5 bases and J lost 3, with 13 bases in between. This CDR3 spans 14 amino acids.